The 5 T cell receptor beta chains below were found in one sample sequenced in a study of cytomegalovirus exposure and HLA in healthy donors. 60 Vbeta and 13 Jbeta primers were used in PCR. Clones were read by immunoSEQ multiplex PCR, and TCRdb kept only the in-frame ones, dropping some. The sample holds about 45,000 clones, approximately 86% seen once. Sequencing was done on a sample of PBMCs. The receptors were gathered from a woman aged 40 to 50 in good health and CMV-seropositive.

The chain employs TRBV2 and TRBJ1-5; D gene ambiguous. The V end was cut by 3 bases, the J end by 1 base, with 7 bases between. CDR3 length: 14 amino acids. Per the germline V gene, CDR1 is SNHLY and CDR2 is FYNNEI. The CDR3, as DNA: TGTGCCAGCAGTGACCAGAGGAGCAATCAGCCCCAGCATTTT. As protein: CASSDQRSNQPQHF.

V gene TRBV6-5 combines with J gene TRBJ2-3; D is unclear. CDR1 and CDR2 from the germline V gene are MNHEY and SVGAGI. The CDR3 is 13 residues long. V gave up 6 bases and J gave up 2 bases, with 9 bases separating them. CDR3 residues: CASRQTDTDTQYF. The CDR3 bases are TGTGCCAGCAGACAAACCGACACAGATACGCAGTATTTT.

V usage is TRBV7-3 and J usage is TRBJ2-3; possibly TRBD1 for D (6 bases). Germline CDR1 reads SGHTA; CDR2 reads FQGTGA. The CDR3 has 14 residues. The germline V and J ends were trimmed by 1 base and 4 bases, with 9 bases remaining between them. The CDR3 loop is CASSLNQGPDTQYF. Here the CDR3 DNA reads TGTGCCAGCAGCTTAAACCAGGGGCCAGATACGCAGTATTTT.

The chain links TRBV28 to TRBJ2-2; 9 nucleotides align to TRBD2. The CDR3 is 17 residues long. J was trimmed by 2 bases and V by 5 bases; bases with no gene match: 9. The germline V gene has CDR1 MDHEN and CDR2 SYDVKM. The CDR3 sequence is CASSPHLAGLNTGELFF. The CDR3 nucleotides read TGTGCCAGCAGTCCTCACCTAGCGGGACTCAACACCGGGGAGCTGTTTTTT.

The chain is built from TRBV18 and TRBJ2-3, with D tentatively TRBD1 (6 bases). CDR1 and CDR2 from the germline V gene are KGHSH and LQKENI. V was shortened by 3 bases and J by 4 bases, with 14 bases between the two germline ends. The CDR3 loop spans 15 amino acids. The CDR3 spells CASSPVQGRSDTQYF. In DNA, the CDR3 is TGTGCCAGCTCACCCGTACAGGGACGATCAGATACGCAGTATTTT. Full variable domain (outside the CDR3, taken from reference TRBV18 and TRBJ2-3): NAGVMQNPRHLVRRRGQEARLRCSPMKGHSHVYWYRQLPEEGLKFMVYLQKENIIDESGMPKERFSAEFPKEGPSILRIQQVVRGDSAAYFCASSPVQGRSDTQYFGPGTRLTVL.